This note documents a single TCR beta chain sequence. The data stem from a study of blood T cell repertoires in COVID-19. Study-level background: Some COVID-19 samples were acute and others convalescent; all came from the United States, Italy and Spain. T cells, B-cell-depleted T cells, or PBMCs provided the cDNA or gDNA that served as material.

With 2 bases removed from V and 5 bases from J, the gap between germline ends came to 9 bases. The CDR3 has 13 amino acids. Authors' methods: Amplification of reference gene primers was used by the study to estimate nucleated cell counts. The protocol was immunoSEQ multiplex PCR, while the TCRdb copy is restricted to in-frame clones and leaves out a portion. V, J and clone size are taken as reported in that table, and D and trimming were inferred from the DNA itself. The top ten hold approximately 2.5% of the sample, which has more than 120,000 clones, approximately 84% seen once. Sequences were obtained from peripheral blood. The receptor was isolated from a human donor with acute or convalescent COVID-19. The donor label of this sample is uncertain. V is TRBV12-3 or TRBV12-4 and J is TRBJ1-2; no clear D. The CDR3 reads CASSLPQSYGYTF. CDR3 bases: TGTGCCAGCAGTTTACCTCAGTCGTATGGCTACACCTTC.